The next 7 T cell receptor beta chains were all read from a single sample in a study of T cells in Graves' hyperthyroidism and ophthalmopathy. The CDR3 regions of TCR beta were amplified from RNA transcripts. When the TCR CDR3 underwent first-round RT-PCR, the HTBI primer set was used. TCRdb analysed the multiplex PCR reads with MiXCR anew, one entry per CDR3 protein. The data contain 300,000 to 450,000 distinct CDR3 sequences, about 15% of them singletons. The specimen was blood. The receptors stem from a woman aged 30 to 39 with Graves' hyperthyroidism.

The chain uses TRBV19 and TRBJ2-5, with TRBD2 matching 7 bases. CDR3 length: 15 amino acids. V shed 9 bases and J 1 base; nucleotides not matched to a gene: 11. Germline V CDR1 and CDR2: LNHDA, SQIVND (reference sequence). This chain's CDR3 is CARPGAGEVQETQYF. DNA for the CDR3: TGTGCCAGACCCGGGGCGGGAGAGGTCCAAGAGACCCAGTACTTC.

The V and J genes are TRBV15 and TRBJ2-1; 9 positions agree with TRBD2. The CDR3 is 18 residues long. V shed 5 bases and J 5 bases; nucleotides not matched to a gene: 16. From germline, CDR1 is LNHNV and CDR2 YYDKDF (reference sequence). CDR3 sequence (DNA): TGTGCCACCAGCCAGACGTATAGCGGGAGCGGGGGAAACAATGAGCAGTTCTTC. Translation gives CATSQTYSGSGGNNEQFF.

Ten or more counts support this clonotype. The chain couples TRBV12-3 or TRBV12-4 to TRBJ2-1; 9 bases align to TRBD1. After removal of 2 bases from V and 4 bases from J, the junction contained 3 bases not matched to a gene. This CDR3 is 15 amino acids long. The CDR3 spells CASSLTGGRYNEQFF. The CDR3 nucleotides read TGTGCCAGCAGTTTAACAGGGGGCCGATACAATGAGCAGTTCTTC.

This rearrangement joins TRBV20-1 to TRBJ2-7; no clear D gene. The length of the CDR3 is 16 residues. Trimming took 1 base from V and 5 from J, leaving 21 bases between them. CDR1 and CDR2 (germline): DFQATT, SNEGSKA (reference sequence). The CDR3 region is CSARGARLGRQNEQYF. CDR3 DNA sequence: TGCAGTGCTAGAGGTGCCCGTCTAGGGCGGCAGAACGAGCAGTACTTC.

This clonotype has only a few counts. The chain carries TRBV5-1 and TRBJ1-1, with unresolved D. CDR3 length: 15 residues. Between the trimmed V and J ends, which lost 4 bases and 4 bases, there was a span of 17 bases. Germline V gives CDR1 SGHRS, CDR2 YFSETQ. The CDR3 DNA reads TGCGCCAGCAGCCCGTCGACCGGTGCGGCCACTGAAGCTTTCTTT. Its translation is CASSPSTGAATEAFF.

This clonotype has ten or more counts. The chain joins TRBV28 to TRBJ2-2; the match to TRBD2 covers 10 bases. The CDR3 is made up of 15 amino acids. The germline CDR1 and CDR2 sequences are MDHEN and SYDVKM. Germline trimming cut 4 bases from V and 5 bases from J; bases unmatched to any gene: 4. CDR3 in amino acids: CASSSSGRATGELFF. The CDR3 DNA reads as TGTGCCAGCAGTTCTAGCGGGAGAGCAACCGGGGAGCTGTTTTTT.

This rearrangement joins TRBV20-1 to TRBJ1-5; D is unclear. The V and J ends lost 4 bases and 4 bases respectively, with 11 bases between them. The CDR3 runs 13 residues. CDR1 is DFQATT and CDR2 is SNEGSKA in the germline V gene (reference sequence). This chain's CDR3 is CSAKETVNQPQHF. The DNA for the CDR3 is TGCAGTGCTAAAGAGACTGTAAATCAGCCCCAGCATTTT.